This T cell receptor beta chain was sequenced in a study of spatial heterogeneity in lung cancer. About the research overall: Detected beta-chain sequences consistently exceeded alpha-chain sequences. General study points: At tumor resection, ubiquitous expanded TCRs were detected in blood more often than later.

This clonotype was detected ten times or more. Its antigen is unknown. This beta chain represents an off-target read in a library built for alpha chains; its size is of limited meaning. Each TCR cDNA molecule bore a unique molecular identifier. TCRdb used MiXCR to reprocess the 5' RACE reads, holding one entry per CDR3 protein. The table lists around 8,000 distinct CDR3 sequences, about 9.1% of them singletons. V was pared by 2 bases and J by 0 bases, with 4 bases of the junction left unmatched. Per the germline V gene, CDR1 is LGHNA and CDR2 is YNFKEQ. CDR3 length: 17 amino acids. Time point described: sample taken at primary tumor resection. Material for sequencing was whole RNA from tumor, nontumor lung or frozen PBMC, left unsorted. Untreated early-stage non-small cell lung cancer patients, 55 to 85 in total, were the donors.

The clonotype originates from a male donor with early-stage non-small cell lung cancer. The rearrangement joins TRBV4-2 to TRBJ2-6; 7 nucleotides agree with TRBD1. The material sequenced was PBMCs, taken at surgery. The CDR3 is CASSQRDRSSGANVLTF. The CDR3 nucleotides read TGTGCCAGCAGCCAAAGGGACAGAAGCTCTGGGGCCAACGTCCTGACTTTC.